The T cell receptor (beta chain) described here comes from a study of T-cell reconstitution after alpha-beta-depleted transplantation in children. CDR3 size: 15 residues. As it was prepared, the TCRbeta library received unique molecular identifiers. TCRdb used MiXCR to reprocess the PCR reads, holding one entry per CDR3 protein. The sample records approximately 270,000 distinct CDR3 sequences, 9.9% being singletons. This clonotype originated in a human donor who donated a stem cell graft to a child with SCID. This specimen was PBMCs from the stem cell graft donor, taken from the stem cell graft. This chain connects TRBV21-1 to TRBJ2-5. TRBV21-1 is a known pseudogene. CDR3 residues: CASSKESVCQETQYF. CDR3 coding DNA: TGTGCCAGCAGCAAAGAGTCAGTTTGCCAAGAGACCCAGTACTTC.